This note documents a single T cell receptor (beta chain) sequence. This entry comes from a study of cytomegalovirus exposure and HLA in healthy donors. Turning to the study itself: Within an early data release were about 85 million unique TCRs drawn from HLA-typed donors.

The primer mix had 60 Vbeta and 13 Jbeta primers. The repertoire was sequenced with immunoSEQ multiplex PCR; TCRdb's copy has only in-frame clones and lacks some. In the table there are roughly 99,000 clones, 81% of which are singletons. Per germline, CDR1 SNHLY and CDR2 FYNNEI. The CDR3 consists of 13 residues. V was shortened by 6 bases and J by 4 bases, with 9 bases between the two germline ends. The TCR originated in a man between 25 and 39 years old in good health and CMV-seronegative. The chain joins TRBV2 to TRBJ2-2; D is unresolved. Sequenced: PBMCs. The CDR3 region has the DNA TGTGCCAGCAGAGAGCGACCCACCGGGGAGCTGTTTTTT. It is translated as CASRERPTGELFF.